This T cell receptor (beta chain) was observed in a study of blood T cells in healthy people across ages. Study-level results: Long-lived and aged donors differed, with more naive CD4+ cells and higher diversity in the long-lived.

For the second PCR, which ran for roughly 6 to 11 cycles, a sample-barcoded 5' primer and a J-beta primer mix were used. MiXCR, applied by TCRdb to the 5' RACE reads, yields one record per CDR3 protein. Here the sample spans 1.5 million to 2 million distinct CDR3 sequences, roughly 52% being singletons. CDR3 length: 13 residues. CDR1 is MNHEY and CDR2 is SVGEGT in the germline V gene. Trimming left V 7 bases short and J 2 bases short, with 11 bases between. Comments on this clonotype: Its antigen remains unidentified.

The material sequenced was blood. This receptor was taken from a woman aged 35 to 49 in good health. The V call is TRBV6-2 or TRBV6-3, the J call TRBJ2-5; D perhaps matches TRBD1 (5 bases). The DNA of the CDR3 is TGTGCCAGCAAAACCAGGGTTCAAGAGACCCAGTACTTC. Its protein is CASKTRVQETQYF.